The clone carrying this TCR beta chain was observed a single time. Its antigen is undetermined. The sample comes from a study of Ad26.COV2.S vaccination and SARS-CoV-2 variants. Across the study: Donor participated within the Ad26.COV2.S arm of the COV1001 trial.

The sample's treatment: about 20 received Ad26.COV2.S at low or high dose, single or two shots; 5 received placebo; per-sample allocation not given. At day 63 after the first vaccine or placebo injection, samples were drawn. The repertoire was sequenced with immunoSEQ multiplex PCR; TCRdb's copy has only in-frame clones and lacks some. The table shows 300,000 to 400,000 clones, with roughly 84% occurring only once. The length of the CDR3 is 14 residues. CDR1 and CDR2 (germline): SEHNR, FQNEAQ (reference sequence). Between the trimmed V and J ends, which lost 1 base and 0 bases, there was a span of 6 bases. Points from the study as a whole: Possible underestimation of total T cell responses by the TCR breadth and depth analyses was noted. Recipients of either vaccine or placebo displayed similar breadth of non-spike TCRs.

The sequence derives from a person between 18 and 65 years old who received the Ad26.COV2.S COVID-19 vaccine or a placebo. Sequenced material: peripheral blood, taken in a trial of Ad26.COV2.S vaccine versus placebo. The genes are TRBV7-9 and TRBJ2-5; D is undetermined. In DNA, the CDR3 is TGTGCCAGCAGCTTAGATGGGTACCAAGAGACCCAGTACTTC. Protein product: CASSLDGYQETQYF. The full variable domain, its missing parts supplied by reference TRBV7-9 and TRBJ2-5, is DTGVSQNPRHKITKRGQNVTFRCDPISEHNRLYWYRQTLGQGPEFLTYFQNEAQLEKSRLLSDRFSAERPKGSFSTLEIQRTEQGDSAMYLCASSLDGYQETQYFGPGTRLLVL.